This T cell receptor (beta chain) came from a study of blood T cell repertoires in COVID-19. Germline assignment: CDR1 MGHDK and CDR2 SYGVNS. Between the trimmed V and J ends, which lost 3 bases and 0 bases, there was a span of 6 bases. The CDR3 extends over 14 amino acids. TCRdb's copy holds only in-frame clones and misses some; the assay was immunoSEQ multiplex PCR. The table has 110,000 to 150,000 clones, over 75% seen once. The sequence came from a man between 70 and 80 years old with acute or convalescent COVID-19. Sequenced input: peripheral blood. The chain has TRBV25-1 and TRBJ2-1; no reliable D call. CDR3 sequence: CASSDSYSYNEQFF. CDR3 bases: TGTGCCAGCAGTGACAGTTACTCCTACAATGAGCAGTTCTTC.